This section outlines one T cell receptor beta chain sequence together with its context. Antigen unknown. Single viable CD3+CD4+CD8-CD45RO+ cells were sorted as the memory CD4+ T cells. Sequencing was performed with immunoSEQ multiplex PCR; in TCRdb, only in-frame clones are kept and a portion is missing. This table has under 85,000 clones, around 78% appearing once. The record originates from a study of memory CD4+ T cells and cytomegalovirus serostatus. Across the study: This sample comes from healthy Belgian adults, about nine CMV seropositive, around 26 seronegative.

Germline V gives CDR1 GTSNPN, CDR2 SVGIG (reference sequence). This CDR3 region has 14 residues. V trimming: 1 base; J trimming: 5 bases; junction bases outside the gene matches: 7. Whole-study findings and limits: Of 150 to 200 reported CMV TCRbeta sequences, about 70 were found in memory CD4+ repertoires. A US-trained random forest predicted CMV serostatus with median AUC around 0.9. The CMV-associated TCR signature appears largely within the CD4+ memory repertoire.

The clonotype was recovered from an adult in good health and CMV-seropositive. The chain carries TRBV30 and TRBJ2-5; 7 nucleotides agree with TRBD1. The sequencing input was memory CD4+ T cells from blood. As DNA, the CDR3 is TGTGCCTGGAGTGGGCAGGGGGTCAGGGAGACCCAGTACTTC. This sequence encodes CAWSGQGVRETQYF.